A selection of T cell receptor beta chains follows, all from one sample in a study of blood T cell repertoires in COVID-19. Assay: immunoSEQ multiplex PCR; the TCRdb copy retains only in-frame clones and omits some. The table shows 70,000 or so clones, with 75% to 90% occurring only once. Sequenced input: peripheral blood. The receptors stem from a man of 80 years or more with active or convalescent COVID-19. Both conserved end residues are part of each CDR3. Each record gives: J gene, clone size, V gene, D gene, CDR3 DNA, CDR3 protein. A D gene is named only where the DNA matches it firmly. The size entry is marked missing in some rows and otherwise reads once, few, many or a size class.

TRBJ2-3 - TRBV7-9 - TGTGCCAGCAGCTTCGGCGGGGAAGTGGATACGCAGTATTTT CASSFGGEVDTQYF
TRBJ2-7 - TRBV19 - TGTGCCAGTAGTCGGACAGCCTACTCCTACGAGCAGTACTTC CASSRTAYSYEQYF
TRBJ2-6 once TRBV7-2 - TGTGCCAGCAGCCTTCACAGGGCTGGGGCCAACGTCCTGACTTTC CASSLHRAGANVLTF
TRBJ1-2 - TRBV27 TRBD1 TGTGCCAGCAGTTACCGACAGGGCTGGGGCTACACCTTC CASSYRQGWGYTF
TRBJ2-2 - TRBV5-1 - TGCGCCAGCAGCTTGGCCTTCACCGGGGAGCTGTTTTTT CASSLAFTGELFF
TRBJ2-7 - TRBV9 - TGTGCCAGCAGCGTAGGAATGGGAGCCTACGAGCAGTACTTC CASSVGMGAYEQYF
TRBJ2-1 - TRBV12-3/TRBV12-4 TRBD1 TGTGCCAGCAGTTCCGGACAGGGGGGTGAGCAGTTCTTC CASSSGQGGEQFF
TRBJ1-2 - TRBV2 TRBD1 TGTGCCAGCAGTGAAGAGGACAGGGGCTATGGCTACACCTTC CASSEEDRGYGYTF
TRBJ2-7 - TRBV5-6 - TGTGCCAGCAGCTTTCTAACCTACGAGCAGTACTTC CASSFLTYEQYF
TRBJ2-5 - TRBV9 TRBD2 TGTGCCAGCAGCGTAGCTCCGGGGGGGACCCAGTACTTC CASSVAPGGTQYF
TRBJ1-2 - TRBV5-4 TRBD1 TGTGCCAGCAGCTTGGTAACAGGGGGCATGACGCACTATGGCTACACCTTC CASSLVTGGMTHYGYTF